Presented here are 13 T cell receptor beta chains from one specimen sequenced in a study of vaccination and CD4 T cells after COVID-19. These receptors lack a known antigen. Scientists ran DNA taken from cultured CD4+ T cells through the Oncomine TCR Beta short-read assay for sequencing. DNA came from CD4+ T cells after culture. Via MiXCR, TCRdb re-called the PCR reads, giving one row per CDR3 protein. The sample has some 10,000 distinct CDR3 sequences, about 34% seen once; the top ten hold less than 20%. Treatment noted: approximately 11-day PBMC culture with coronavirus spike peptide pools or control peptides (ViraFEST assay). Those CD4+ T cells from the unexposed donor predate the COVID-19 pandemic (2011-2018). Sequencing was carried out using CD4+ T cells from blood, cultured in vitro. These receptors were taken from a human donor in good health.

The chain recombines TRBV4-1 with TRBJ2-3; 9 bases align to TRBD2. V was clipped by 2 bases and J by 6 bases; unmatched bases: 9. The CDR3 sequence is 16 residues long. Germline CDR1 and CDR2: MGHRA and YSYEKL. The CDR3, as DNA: TGCGCCAGCAGCCAAACGACTAGCGGCGTACTGGATACGCAGTATTTT. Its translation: CASSQTTSGVLDTQYF.

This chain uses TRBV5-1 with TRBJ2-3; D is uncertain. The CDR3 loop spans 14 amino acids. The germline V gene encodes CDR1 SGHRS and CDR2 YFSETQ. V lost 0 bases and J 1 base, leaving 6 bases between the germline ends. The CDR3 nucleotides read TGCGCCAGCAGCTTGGAAGGAGGCACAGATACGCAGTATTTT. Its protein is CASSLEGGTDTQYF.

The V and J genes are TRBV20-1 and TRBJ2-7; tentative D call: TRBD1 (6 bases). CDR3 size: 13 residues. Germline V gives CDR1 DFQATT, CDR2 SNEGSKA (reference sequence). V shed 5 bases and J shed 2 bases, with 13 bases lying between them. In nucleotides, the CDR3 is TGCAGTGCTGACCGGGACAATGCCTACGAGCAGTACTTC. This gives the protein CSADRDNAYEQYF.

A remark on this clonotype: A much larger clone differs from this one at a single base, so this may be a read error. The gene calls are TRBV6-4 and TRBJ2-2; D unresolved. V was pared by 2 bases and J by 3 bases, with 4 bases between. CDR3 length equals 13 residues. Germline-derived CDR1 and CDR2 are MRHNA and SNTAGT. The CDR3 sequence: CASSDRDTGELFF. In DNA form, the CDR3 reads TGTGCCAGCAGTGACAGGGACACCGGGGAGCTGTTTTTT.

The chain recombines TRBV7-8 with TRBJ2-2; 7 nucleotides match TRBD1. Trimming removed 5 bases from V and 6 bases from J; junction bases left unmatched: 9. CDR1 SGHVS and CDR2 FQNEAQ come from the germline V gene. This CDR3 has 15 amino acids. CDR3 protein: CASSPEGALSGELFF. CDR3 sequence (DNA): TGTGCCAGCAGCCCTGAGGGGGCGCTTTCCGGGGAGCTGTTTTTT.

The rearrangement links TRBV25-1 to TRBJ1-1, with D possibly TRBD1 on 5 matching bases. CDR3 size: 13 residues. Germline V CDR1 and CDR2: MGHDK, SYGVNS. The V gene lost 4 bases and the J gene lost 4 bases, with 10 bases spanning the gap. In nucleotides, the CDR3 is TGTGCCAGCAGTGGACAGTCAGTCACTGAAGCTTTCTTT. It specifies CASSGQSVTEAFF.

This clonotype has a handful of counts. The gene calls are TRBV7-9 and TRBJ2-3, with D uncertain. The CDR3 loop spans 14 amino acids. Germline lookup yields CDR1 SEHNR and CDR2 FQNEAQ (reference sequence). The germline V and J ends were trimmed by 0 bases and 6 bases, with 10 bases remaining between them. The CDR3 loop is CASSLATGRDTQYF. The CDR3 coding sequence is TGTGCCAGCAGCTTAGCGACTGGAAGGGATACGCAGTATTTT.

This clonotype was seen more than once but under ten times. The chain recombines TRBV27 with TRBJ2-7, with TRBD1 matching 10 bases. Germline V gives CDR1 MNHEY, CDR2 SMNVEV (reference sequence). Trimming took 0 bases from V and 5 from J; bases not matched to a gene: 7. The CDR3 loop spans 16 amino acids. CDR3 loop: CASSLSPGQGRHEQYF. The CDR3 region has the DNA TGTGCCAGCAGTTTATCCCCGGGACAGGGGAGGCACGAGCAGTACTTC.

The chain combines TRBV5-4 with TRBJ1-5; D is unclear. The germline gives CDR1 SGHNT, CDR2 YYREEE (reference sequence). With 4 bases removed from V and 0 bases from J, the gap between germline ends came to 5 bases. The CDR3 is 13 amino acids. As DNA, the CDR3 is TGTGCCAGCAGCCTGGATAGCAATCAGCCCCAGCATTTT. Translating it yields CASSLDSNQPQHF.

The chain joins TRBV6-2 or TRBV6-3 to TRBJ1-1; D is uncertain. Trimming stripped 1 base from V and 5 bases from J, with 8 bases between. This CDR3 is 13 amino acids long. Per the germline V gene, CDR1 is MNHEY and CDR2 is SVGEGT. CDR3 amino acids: CASSYWVGTEAFF. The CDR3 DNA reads TGTGCCAGCAGTTACTGGGTCGGGACTGAAGCTTTCTTT.

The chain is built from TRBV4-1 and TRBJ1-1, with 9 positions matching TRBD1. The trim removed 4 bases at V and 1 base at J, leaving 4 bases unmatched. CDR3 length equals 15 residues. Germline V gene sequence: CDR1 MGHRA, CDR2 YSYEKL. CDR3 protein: CASSRLQGANTEAFF. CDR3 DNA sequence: TGCGCCAGCAGCCGACTACAGGGGGCGAACACTGAAGCTTTCTTT.

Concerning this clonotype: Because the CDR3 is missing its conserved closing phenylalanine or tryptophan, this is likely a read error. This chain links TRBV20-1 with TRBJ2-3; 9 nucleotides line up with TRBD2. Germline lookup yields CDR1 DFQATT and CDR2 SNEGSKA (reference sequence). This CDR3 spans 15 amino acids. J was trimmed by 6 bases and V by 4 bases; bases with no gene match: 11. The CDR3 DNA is TGCAGTGCTATAGTGGCTAGCGGGACCCGGGATACGCAGTATTAT. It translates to CSAIVASGTRDTQYY.

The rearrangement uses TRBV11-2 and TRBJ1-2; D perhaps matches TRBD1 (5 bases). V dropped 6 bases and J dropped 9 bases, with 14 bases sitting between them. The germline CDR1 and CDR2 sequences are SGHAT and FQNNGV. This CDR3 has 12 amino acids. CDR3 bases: TGTGCCAGCAGACCGGTGGGGGGGAGCTACACCTTC. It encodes CASRPVGGSYTF.